The T cell receptor beta chain under discussion was sequenced for a study of T-cell reconstitution after alpha-beta-depleted transplantation in children. Trimming took 3 bases from V and 2 from J, leaving 5 bases between them. CDR3 size: 14 residues. A few counts support this clonotype. Its specificity is unknown. Using unique molecular identifiers, the investigators prepared the TCRbeta library. From the PCR reads, TCRdb called clonotypes with MiXCR, one entry per CDR3 protein. The sample holds around 440,000 distinct CDR3 sequences; about a sixth are singletons and the top ten take around 30%. General study findings and limits: Once a year had passed after transplant, T-cell counts and diversity came mostly from newly produced T cells. The high TCRbeta diversity at day 60 in some patients came from surviving recipient T cells and thymic progenitors. Reportedly, only several hundred clones from non-depleted graft cells drove alpha-beta T-cell counts at about two months.

V is TRBV12-3 or TRBV12-4 and J is TRBJ2-6; D is unclear. The source of this sequence is a boy under two years old who had a stem cell transplant for Wiskott-Aldrich syndrome, so the T cells may come from the graft donor. The material sequenced was PBMCs, mostly from graft donor cells, taken 360 days after TCRalphabeta/CD19-depleted stem cell transplant. Here the CDR3 reads CASSFLPGANVLTF. DNA for the CDR3: TGTGCCAGCAGTTTTCTCCCTGGGGCCAACGTCCTGACTTTC.